The TCR beta chain under discussion was sequenced for a study of Graves' ophthalmopathy and Graves' hyperthyroidism. From germline, CDR1 is SGHTA and CDR2 FQGNSA. This CDR3 is built from 16 residues. The V and J ends lost 2 bases and 4 bases, in that order; junction bases with no gene match: 4. Study observations and caveats: The authors also found most expanded thyroid clonotypes above 0.001 frequency in blood.

Isolation of PBMCs was performed using 9 to 10 ml of fresh peripheral blood. Using RNA transcripts, the TCR beta CDR3 regions were amplified. First-round RT-PCR relied on HTBI primers, and a second-round multiplex PCR came next. TCRdb re-analysed the multiplex PCR reads in MiXCR, keeping a single row per CDR3 protein. The sample lists about 660,000 distinct CDR3 sequences; about two fifths were seen once. About this clonotype itself: No antigen is known for it.

The sequenced material came from peripheral blood. The receptor was derived from an adult man with Graves' ophthalmopathy. The chain recombines TRBV7-2 with TRBJ2-5, with TRBD2 identical over 13 bases. In nucleotides, the CDR3 is TGTGCCAGCAGCTTAACTAGCGGGGGGGCGAGAGAGACCCAGTACTTC. This encodes CASSLTSGGARETQYF.